This TCR beta chain was sequenced during a study of vaccination and CD4 T cells after COVID-19. At the level of the study: Participants were given two doses of BNT162b2 or mRNA-1273 vaccine.

Sample treatment: approximately 9-day PBMC culture with coronavirus spike peptide pools or control peptides (ViraFEST assay). Sequenced with the Oncomine TCR Beta short-read assay was DNA taken from cultured CD4+ T cells. TCRdb fed the PCR reads into MiXCR, producing one record per CDR3 protein. The repertoire includes about 6,200 distinct CDR3 sequences, less than 35% of them detected once, and roughly 10% sits in the top ten. With respect to this clonotype: The antigen remains undetermined.

The origin of this receptor is a human donor who had recovered from COVID-19. The input for sequencing was CD4+ T cells from blood, cultured in vitro, taken after SARS-CoV-2 vaccination.

The CDR3 sequence: CASSLSAPRTTGELFF. In DNA form, the CDR3 reads TGTGCCAGCAGCTTATCCGCCCCTAGGACCACCGGGGAGCTGTTTTTT. The J gene is TRBJ2-2, the V gene TRBV7-3; unclear D gene. Trimming took 2 bases from V and 4 from J, leaving 14 bases between them. The CDR3 covers 16 residues. CDR1 and CDR2 from the germline V gene are SGHTA and FQGTGA.